This T cell receptor beta chain was observed in a study of CD8 T cells in Susac syndrome. Notes on the study in general: The study conceded that its TCR sequencing and HLA analysis involved relatively few individuals.

V shed 2 bases and J shed 2 bases, with 14 bases lying between them. CDR3 length equals 15 residues. Germline V lookup: CDR1 DFQATT, CDR2 SNEGSKA (reference sequence). Notes on this clonotype: What it recognizes is unknown.

With random hexamers, reverse transcription was performed on 0.5 to 1 ug of RNA. Across 54 Vbeta and 13 Jbeta, TCR beta CDR3 was amplified with immunoSEQ multiplex PCR. Via MiXCR, TCRdb re-called the immunoSEQ multiplex PCR reads, giving one row per CDR3 protein. This table holds about 300,000 distinct CDR3 sequences, about 91% found once. High-throughput TCR beta sequencing covered peripheral CD8+ and CD4+ T cells. Sequencing was performed on CD8+ T cells from PBMCs. The chain joins TRBV20-1 to TRBJ2-3; D perhaps matches TRBD2 (7 bases). This receptor was identified in a human donor with multiple sclerosis. CDR3 bases: TGCAGTGCTAGAAGGGGGGGACACCTCACAGATACGCAGTATTTT. It codes for CSARRGGHLTDTQYF.